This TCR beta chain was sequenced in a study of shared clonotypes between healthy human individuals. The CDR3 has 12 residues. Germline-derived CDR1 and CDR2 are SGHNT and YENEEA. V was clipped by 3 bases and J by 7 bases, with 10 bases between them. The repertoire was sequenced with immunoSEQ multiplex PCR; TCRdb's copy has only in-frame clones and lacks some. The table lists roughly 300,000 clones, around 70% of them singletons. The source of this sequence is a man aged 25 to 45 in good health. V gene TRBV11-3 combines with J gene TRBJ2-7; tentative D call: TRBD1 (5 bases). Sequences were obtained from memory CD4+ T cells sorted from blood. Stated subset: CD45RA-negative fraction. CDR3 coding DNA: TGTGCCAGCAGCTTCAGGGTAGGGGAGCAGTACTTC. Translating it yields CASSFRVGEQYF. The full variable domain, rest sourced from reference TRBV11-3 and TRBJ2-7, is EAGVVQSPRYKIIEKKQPVAFWCNPISGHNTLYWYLQNLGQGPELLIRYENEEAVDDSQLPKDRFSAERLKGVDSTLKIQPAELGDSAVYLCASSFRVGEQYFGPGTRLTVT.